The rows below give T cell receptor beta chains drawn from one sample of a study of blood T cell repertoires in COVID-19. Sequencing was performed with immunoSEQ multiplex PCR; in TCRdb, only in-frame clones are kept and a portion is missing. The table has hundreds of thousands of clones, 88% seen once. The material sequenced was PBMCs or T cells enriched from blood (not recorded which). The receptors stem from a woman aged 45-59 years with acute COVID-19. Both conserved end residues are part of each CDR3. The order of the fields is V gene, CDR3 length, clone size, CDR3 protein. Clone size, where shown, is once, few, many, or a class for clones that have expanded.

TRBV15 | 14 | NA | CATSRAGSTDTQYF
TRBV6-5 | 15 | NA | CASSARRGKGETQYF
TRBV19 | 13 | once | CASSDRGLYEQYF
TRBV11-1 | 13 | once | CASSPDRYNEQFF
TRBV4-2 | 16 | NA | CASSQGHDRDPYEQYF
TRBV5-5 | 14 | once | CASSSQRSTDTQYF
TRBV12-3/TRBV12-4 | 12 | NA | CASSLSSQPQHF
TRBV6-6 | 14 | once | CASRSGTGGNGYTF
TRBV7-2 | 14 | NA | CASSSHGTGWTQYF
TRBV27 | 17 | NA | CASSFLPTGESNQPQHF
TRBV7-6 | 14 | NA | CASSLGHPEETQYF
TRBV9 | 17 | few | CASSVVPRGGSTDTQYF
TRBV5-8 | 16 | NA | CASSFRGTTNNYGYTF
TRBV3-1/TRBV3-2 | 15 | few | CASSPTGTSNQPQHF
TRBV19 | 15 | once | CASTPTGTGKNIQYF
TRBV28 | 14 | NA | CASNRPGPSYEQYF
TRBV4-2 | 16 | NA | CASSQDPAGGGDTQYF
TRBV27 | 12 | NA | CASSFGADTQYF
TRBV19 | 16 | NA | CASIRGLSGRGTEAFF
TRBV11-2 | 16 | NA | CASSDYLGATNEKLFF
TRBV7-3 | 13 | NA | CASSTHMNTEAFF
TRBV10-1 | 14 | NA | CASSVTPGECEQFF
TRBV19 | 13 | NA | CASNPSQGYGYTF
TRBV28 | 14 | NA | CASSLLRLASEQFF
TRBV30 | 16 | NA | CAWSVQQAFSGNTIYF
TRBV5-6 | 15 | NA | CASSRQGAATLEQYF
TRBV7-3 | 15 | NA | CASSLTASGRVEQFF
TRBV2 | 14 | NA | CASTEGSGGSEQFF
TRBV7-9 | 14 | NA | CASSLAGGRAEAFF
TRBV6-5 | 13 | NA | CASSRPSGYEQYF
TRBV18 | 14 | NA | CASSPRGQGGEQYF